The 20 T cell receptor beta chains below come from one sample, sequenced in a study of T cell repertoires in cytomegalovirus infection. Their cognate antigens are unknown. TCRdb ran MiXCR on the reads and lists one entry per CDR3 protein. The repertoire has about 920,000 distinct CDR3 sequences, 31% of them found once; the top ten carry roughly 13%. Here the sequenced sample was cultured CD8+ T cells from PBMCs, taken from culture after CMV antigen stimulation. The receptor source for this set is a human donor in good health (CMV status not recorded). Some clones in this sample may be carry-over from other donors' samples.

This clonotype was counted at least ten times. The chain has TRBV7-2 and TRBJ1-1; 8 nucleotides line up with TRBD1. CDR3 length equals 14 residues. CDR1 and CDR2 (germline): SGHTA, FQGNSA. The trim removed 5 bases at V and 7 bases at J, leaving 9 bases unmatched. This chain's CDR3 is CASSKQGELSEAFF. The CDR3 DNA reads as TGTGCCAGCAGCAAACAGGGGGAACTGAGTGAAGCTTTCTTT.

The rearrangement links TRBV15 to TRBJ1-6; the D gene is possibly TRBD1 (5 bases). The V end lost 5 bases, the J end lost 0 bases, and 8 bases lay between the germline ends. Germline-derived CDR1 and CDR2 are LNHNV and YYDKDF (reference sequence). This CDR3 is 15 amino acids long. The CDR3 DNA is TGTGCCACCAGCCGGGGGACCTCCTATAATTCACCCCTCCACTTT. Protein sequence: CATSRGTSYNSPLHF.

The rearrangement uses TRBV29-1 and TRBJ2-6; D gene unclear. The germline V gene encodes CDR1 SQVTM and CDR2 ANQGSEA. The CDR3 consists of 14 residues. With 4 bases removed from V and 2 bases from J, the gap between germline ends came to 9 bases. The CDR3 loop reads CSVAEVPGANVLTF. The CDR3 nucleotides read TGCAGCGTTGCAGAGGTACCTGGGGCCAACGTCCTGACTTTC.

The chain couples TRBV5-6 to TRBJ1-2; 7 bases are a match to TRBD1. Trimming cost V 1 base and J 0 bases; bases outside gene matches: 6. The CDR3 has 16 amino acids. Germline V gives CDR1 SGHDT, CDR2 YYEEEE. CDR3 residues: CASSLKGAHANYGYTF. The CDR3 DNA reads as TGTGCCAGCAGCTTGAAGGGGGCGCATGCTAACTATGGCTACACCTTC.

The rearrangement links TRBV9 to TRBJ1-5, with D perhaps TRBD1 (5 bases). Trimming removed 4 bases at V and 3 bases at J, with 14 bases between. CDR3 size: 15 residues. CDR1 is SGDLS, CDR2 YYNGEE, per germline. The CDR3 spells CASSLGWGVNQPQHF. DNA for the CDR3: TGTGCCAGCAGCTTGGGGTGGGGGGTCAATCAGCCCCAGCATTTT.

The J gene is TRBJ2-1, the V gene TRBV6-5; 13 bases align to TRBD2. The germline gives CDR1 MNHEY, CDR2 SVGAGI. V shed 6 bases, J shed 9 bases, and the junction held 11 bases outside the gene matches. CDR3 length: 16 amino acids. This CDR3 is CASRMGLAGPLGEQFF. DNA of the CDR3: TGTGCCAGCAGGATGGGACTAGCGGGGCCCCTCGGTGAGCAGTTCTTC.

There are a few counts of this clonotype. V gene TRBV2 combines with J gene TRBJ1-1; a possible D gene is TRBD1 (6 bases). V lost 8 bases, J lost 0 bases, and 19 bases lay in between. The V gene's germline CDR1 is SNHLY and CDR2 FYNNEI. The CDR3 runs 16 residues. CDR3 in amino acids: CASDLSRTDVNTEAFF. DNA for the CDR3: TGTGCCAGCGACCTATCTAGGACAGATGTGAACACTGAAGCTTTCTTT.

This clonotype came up many times. The chain employs TRBV29-1 and TRBJ2-1, with 10 bases aligning to TRBD1. The germline gives CDR1 SQVTM, CDR2 ANQGSEA. V gave up 2 bases and J gave up 3 bases; unmatched junction bases: 7. This CDR3 comprises 16 residues. The CDR3: CSVEIPTGGYYNEQFF. The CDR3 DNA follows: TGCAGCGTTGAAATACCGACAGGGGGCTACTACAATGAGCAGTTCTTC.

This chain links TRBV7-9 with TRBJ2-2; no firm D call. V gave up 1 base and J gave up 7 bases, with 13 bases separating them. This CDR3 is 15 amino acids long. Looked up from germline, CDR1 is SEHNR and CDR2 is FQNEAQ (reference sequence). The CDR3 coding sequence is TGTGCCAGCAGCTTAGGTGATGGGATCAGCGGGGAGCTGTTTTTT. Translated: CASSLGDGISGELFF. Based on the CDR3 plus reference TRBV7-9 and TRBJ2-2, the full variable domain is DTGVSQNPRHKITKRGQNVTFRCDPISEHNRLYWYRQTLGQGPEFLTYFQNEAQLEKSRLLSDRFSAERPKGSFSTLEIQRTEQGDSAMYLCASSLGDGISGELFFGEGSRLTVL.

This clonotype has more than one count but fewer than ten. V usage is TRBV6-2 or TRBV6-3 and J usage is TRBJ2-7, with D possibly TRBD2 on 5 matching bases. The CDR3 is made up of 15 amino acids. V gave up 5 bases and J gave up 0 bases, with 14 bases separating them. The V gene's germline CDR1 is MNHEY and CDR2 SVGEGT. The CDR3 bases are TGTGCCAGCAGTCCCGCAGCGGCCAGCTCCTACGAGCAGTACTTC. Protein: CASSPAAASSYEQYF.

In this sample, this clonotype turned up a few times. J is TRBJ2-7 and V is TRBV5-4; 7 nucleotides agree with TRBD1. The V and J ends lost 5 bases and 0 bases, in that order; junction bases with no gene match: 2. This CDR3 has 13 residues. Germline CDR1 is SGHNT and CDR2 is YYREEE (reference sequence). The CDR3 region is CASRGQTSYEQYF. The CDR3 DNA reads as TGTGCCAGCAGGGGACAGACCTCCTACGAGCAGTACTTC.

In regard to this clonotype: A much more abundant neighbour one base away suggests this may be a read error. The chain combines TRBV7-8 with TRBJ2-2; TRBD2 matches 11 bases. The CDR3 is made up of 18 amino acids. CDR1 is SGHVS and CDR2 is FQNEAQ in the germline V gene. Here the CDR3 DNA reads TGTACCAGCTTAACTCGCCCGGGACTAGCGGAAAACACCGGGGAGCTGTTTTTT. Translation: CTSLTRPGLAENTGELFF.

This chain links TRBV6-2 or TRBV6-3 with TRBJ2-7, with D maybe TRBD2 (6 bases). Trimming removed 2 bases from V and 0 bases from J, with 17 bases in between. The CDR3 totals 17 residues. In germline, CDR1 is MNHEY, CDR2 SVGEGT. CDR3 region: CASSYTKRVLSSYEQYV. The CDR3 nucleotides are TGTGCCAGCAGTTACACTAAGCGGGTCCTGAGCTCCTACGAGCAGTACGTC.

This sequence joins TRBV4-3 and TRBJ1-5, with D hard to call. V was pared by 6 bases and J by 0 bases, with 12 bases between. From germline, CDR1 is LGHNA and CDR2 YSLEER. The length of the CDR3 is 15 residues. The CDR3 nucleotides are TGCGCCAGCAGTATGACCCACCCTAGCAATCAGCCCCAGCATTTT. This gives the protein CASSMTHPSNQPQHF.

This clonotype has just a few counts. V is TRBV6-1 and J is TRBJ1-1; no clear D. Germline CDR1 reads MNHNS; CDR2 reads SASEGT. CDR3 length: 13 residues. Trimming stripped 2 bases from V and 1 base from J, with 5 bases between. The CDR3 nucleotides are TGTGCCAGCAGTGAATCGCCGAACACTGAAGCTTTCTTT. Residues: CASSESPNTEAFF.

This clonotype was picked up a small number of times. The CDR3 region is CASSLSFTGGSEAFF. CDR3 DNA sequence: TGTGCCAGCAGTTTATCGTTCACAGGGGGTAGTGAAGCTTTCTTT. The chain links TRBV27 to TRBJ1-1; 8 bases align to TRBD1. V was clipped by 0 bases and J by 7 bases; unmatched bases: 7. The CDR3 is 15 amino acids. The germline V gene encodes CDR1 MNHEY and CDR2 SMNVEV (reference sequence).

This clonotype has a handful of counts. The V gene is TRBV5-4, the J gene TRBJ2-7; tentatively, D is TRBD1 (6 bases). The CDR3 runs to 13 residues. V was clipped by 2 bases and J by 4 bases, with 10 bases between them. Looked up from germline, CDR1 is SGHNT and CDR2 is YYREEE (reference sequence). CDR3 nucleotide sequence: TGTGCCAGCAGCTTCGGGACATATTACGAGCAGTACTTC. Residues: CASSFGTYYEQYF.

This clonotype was recorded a few times. This rearrangement joins TRBV6-1 to TRBJ2-7; 10 positions agree with TRBD2. CDR3 size: 15 residues. Germline values: CDR1 MNHNS, CDR2 SASEGT. V was clipped by 5 bases and J by 2 bases; unmatched bases: 6. DNA of the CDR3: TGTGCCAGCAGTAAGATAGCGGGGGGAACCTACGAGCAGTACTTC. This sequence encodes CASSKIAGGTYEQYF.

There are many counts of this clonotype. The chain recombines TRBV7-2 with TRBJ2-2, with a possible D match to TRBD2 (7 bases). The CDR3 has 15 residues. V was clipped by 2 bases and J by 3 bases, with 10 bases between them. Germline lookup yields CDR1 SGHTA and CDR2 FQGNSA. The CDR3 DNA reads TGTGCCAGCAGCTTAAGGGGGAGGGACACCGGGGAGCTGTTTTTT. Its protein product is CASSLRGRDTGELFF.

This clonotype was seen a few times. The V and J genes are TRBV6-6 and TRBJ2-5; 8 nucleotides match TRBD1. CDR3 length: 15 residues. Germline lookup yields CDR1 MNHNY and CDR2 SVGAGI (reference sequence). Trimming took 5 bases from V and 1 from J; bases not matched to a gene: 6. The DNA for the CDR3 is TGTGCCAGCAGTCGCAAAGGGACAGGCCAAGAGACCCAGTACTTC. Amino acids: CASSRKGTGQETQYF.